Listed here are 32 T cell receptor beta chains from one sample, sequenced in a study of T cells after yellow fever vaccination. TCRdb redid the calling of the 5' RACE reads with MiXCR, one entry per CDR3 protein. The sample holds around 300,000 distinct CDR3 sequences; about 4% are singletons and the top ten take 20% to 25%. The material sequenced was PBMCs, taken 5 days after the yellow fever booster vaccination. The receptors were sampled from a man aged 18 to 29 who received the YFV17D yellow fever vaccine.

Remarks on this clonotype: The junction does not match germline at one end; this may be a read error. V usage is TRBV5-1 and J usage is TRBJ1-1; the D gene is possibly TRBD1 (5 bases). Germline-derived CDR1 and CDR2 are SGHRS and YFSETQ. This CDR3 is 14 amino acids long. CDR3 sequence reads: CASTLSAGGTEAFF. The CDR3 DNA sequence: TGCGCCAGCACCTTGTCGGCCGGGGGCACTGAAGCTTTCTTT.

This clonotype was seen a few times. The chain links TRBV12-3 or TRBV12-4 to TRBJ2-2, with D perhaps matching TRBD1 (6 bases). The CDR3 has 15 residues. The V gene lost 3 bases and the J gene lost 0 bases, with 8 bases spanning the gap. CDR3 nucleotide sequence: TGTGCCAGCAGTTTTAGGACAGCGAACACCGGGGAGCTGTTTTTT. Amino acid sequence: CASSFRTANTGELFF.

Ten or more counts support this clonotype. The V gene is TRBV18, the J gene TRBJ1-6, with D perhaps matching TRBD1 (5 bases). Germline V gives CDR1 KGHSH, CDR2 LQKENI. The CDR3 runs to 13 residues. V was clipped by 3 bases and J by 5 bases, with 5 bases between them. In DNA form, the CDR3 reads TGTGCCAGCTCACCGGACAATAATTCACCCCTCCACTTT. Protein: CASSPDNNSPLHF.

This clonotype was detected a few times. J is TRBJ2-2 and V is TRBV4-3; either TRBD1 or TRBD2 may supply D (5 bases each). The CDR3 is 15 residues long. With 3 bases removed from V and 5 bases from J, the gap between germline ends came to 13 bases. CDR1 and CDR2 (germline): LGHNA, YSLEER. The CDR3 is CASSHRGRVTGELFF. CDR3 in DNA: TGCGCCAGCAGCCACCGGGGACGAGTAACCGGGGAGCTGTTTTTT.

In its sample, this clonotype was seen a few times. The chain couples TRBV4-3 to TRBJ2-1; D is undetermined. CDR3 size: 13 residues. Looked up from germline, CDR1 is LGHNA and CDR2 is YSLEER. Trimming took 5 bases from V and 6 from J, leaving 11 bases between them. In DNA form, the CDR3 reads TGCGCCAGCAGCAGATATACGACCAATGAGCAGTTCTTC. This codes for CASSRYTTNEQFF.

This clonotype has more than one count but fewer than ten. The chain combines TRBV5-6 with TRBJ2-5, with TRBD2 matching 8 bases. The CDR3 totals 14 residues. Trimming removed 5 bases from V and 4 bases from J; junction bases left unmatched: 7. CDR1 is SGHDT, CDR2 YYEEEE, per germline. CDR3 sequence reads: CASSSRLASETQYF. For the CDR3, the DNA is TGTGCCAGCAGTTCAAGACTAGCGTCAGAGACCCAGTACTTC.

This clonotype occurred a few times. The rearrangement uses TRBV6-5 and TRBJ1-3, with no clear D. The CDR3 spans 14 residues. Trimming removed 2 bases at V and 0 bases at J, with 5 bases between. Germline V gives CDR1 MNHEY, CDR2 SVGAGI. The CDR3 coding sequence is TGTGCCAGCAGTTACGGTCCCTCTGGAAACACCATATATTTT. This sequence encodes CASSYGPSGNTIYF.

This clonotype was observed at least ten times. The chain links TRBV11-2 to TRBJ2-2, with D unresolved. The V gene's germline CDR1 is SGHAT and CDR2 FQNNGV. Trimming took 0 bases from V and 0 from J, leaving 5 bases between them. The CDR3 is 15 residues long. The CDR3: CASSLDTANTGELFF. The DNA for the CDR3 is TGTGCCAGCAGCTTAGATACAGCGAACACCGGGGAGCTGTTTTTT.

This clonotype was found a few times. This sequence joins TRBV4-1 and TRBJ2-3, with TRBD1 matching over 8 bases. This CDR3 spans 15 amino acids. Trimming cost V 4 bases and J 4 bases; bases outside gene matches: 7. The germline gives CDR1 MGHRA, CDR2 YSYEKL. CDR3 sequence reads: CASSPGQGVSDTQYF. As DNA, the CDR3 is TGCGCCAGCAGCCCCGGACAGGGTGTTTCAGATACGCAGTATTTT.

In its sample, this clonotype was seen many times. The rearrangement uses TRBV6-2 or TRBV6-3 and TRBJ2-1; TRBD2 matches 11 bases. Germline V gene lookup returns CDR1 MNHEY and CDR2 SVGEGT. V lost 6 bases, J lost 10 bases, and 11 bases stayed unmatched. The CDR3 is 15 residues long. CDR3 in DNA: TGTGCCAGCAGAGGCCTAGCGGGGGGTCTAGGAGAGCAGTTCTTC. Translating it yields CASRGLAGGLGEQFF.

This clonotype was counted ten times or more. The CDR3 spells CSASDTYTEAFF. The CDR3, as DNA: TGCAGTGCTAGCGACACTTACACTGAAGCTTTCTTT. This chain uses TRBV20-1 with TRBJ1-1; D call uncertain. This CDR3 contains 12 residues. Germline V gene data show CDR1 as DFQATT and CDR2 as SNEGSKA (reference sequence). V lost 3 bases and J 3 bases, leaving 8 bases between the germline ends.

This clonotype was counted at least ten times. The chain combines TRBV28 with TRBJ1-5; D unclear. The CDR3 consists of 12 residues. Trimming cost V 4 bases and J 2 bases, with 3 bases left between them. The germline V gene encodes CDR1 MDHEN and CDR2 SYDVKM. The CDR3 is CASSWGNQPQHF. CDR3 nucleotide sequence: TGTGCCAGCAGTTGGGGCAATCAGCCCCAGCATTTT.

The chain carries TRBV4-3 and TRBJ2-1; 8 positions match TRBD2. CDR1 is LGHNA and CDR2 is YSLEER in the germline V gene. Trimming at V came to 4 bases and at J to 5 bases, leaving 10 bases not matched to a gene. The CDR3 totals 16 residues. The CDR3 DNA sequence: TGCGCCAGCAGCCGGGGGGCCGGGCGGGGGGACAATGAGCAGTTCTTC. Its protein is CASSRGAGRGDNEQFF.

This clonotype was seen a few times. V gene TRBV27 combines with J gene TRBJ1-4; 8 nucleotides match TRBD1. The germline CDR1 and CDR2 sequences are MNHEY and SMNVEV (reference sequence). Trimming at V came to 3 bases and at J to 3 bases, leaving 0 bases not matched to a gene. The CDR3 contains 14 residues. The CDR3 loop is CASSLDRANEKLFF. Written as DNA, the CDR3 is TGTGCCAGCAGTTTGGACAGGGCTAATGAAAAACTGTTTTTT.

This clonotype was seen only a few times. The gene calls are TRBV12-3 or TRBV12-4 and TRBJ2-2; D call uncertain. The V and J ends lost 11 bases and 3 bases respectively, with 10 bases between them. The CDR3 spans 12 residues. CDR3 residues: CAVFWDTGELFF. The CDR3 nucleotides are TGTGCCGTGTTTTGGGACACCGGGGAGCTGTTTTTT.

This clonotype was seen ten or more times. The chain couples TRBV28 to TRBJ1-2, with a weak D call TRBD1 (5 bases). Trimming left V 6 bases short and J 6 bases short, with 17 bases between. CDR1 and CDR2 from the germline V gene are MDHEN and SYDVKM. This CDR3 is 14 amino acids long. CDR3: CASSLDGGEDGYTF. DNA for the CDR3: TGTGCCAGCAGCCTCGACGGAGGGGAGGATGGCTACACCTTC.

This clonotype was observed a handful of times. The V and J genes are TRBV21-1 and TRBJ2-2; the D call TRBD2 from the table was never checked on the DNA. TRBV21-1 is flagged as a pseudogene. CDR3 length equals 14 residues. The CDR3 coding sequence is TGTGCCAGCAGCAAGGGGGGGGAGGCCGGGGAGCTGTTTTTT. Translation gives CASSKGGEAGELFF.

The chain recombines TRBV18 with TRBJ1-1; D remains unclear. Germline CDR1 KGHSH, CDR2 LQKENI. Trimming removed 5 bases from V and 2 bases from J, with 6 bases in between. The CDR3 extends over 12 amino acids. The CDR3 nucleotides read TGTGCCAGCTCATCTTTTAACACTGAAGCTTTCTTT. Protein sequence: CASSSFNTEAFF. Based on the CDR3 plus reference TRBV18 and TRBJ1-1, the full variable domain is NAGVMQNPRHLVRRRGQEARLRCSPMKGHSHVYWYRQLPEEGLKFMVYLQKENIIDESGMPKERFSAEFPKEGPSILRIQQVVRGDSAAYFCASSSFNTEAFFGQGTRLTVV.

This clonotype was seen a few times. V is TRBV7-2 and J is TRBJ1-5; 7 bases fit TRBD1. The ends lost 5 bases at V and 6 bases at J; junction bases unmatched: 7. Looked up from germline, CDR1 is SGHTA and CDR2 is FQGNSA. The CDR3 has 14 residues. The CDR3 loop is CASSPDRVVQPQHF. The CDR3 region has the DNA TGTGCCAGCAGCCCAGACAGGGTGGTTCAGCCCCAGCATTTT.

The table lists this clonotype with many counts. The chain employs TRBV5-1 and TRBJ2-1, with 10 bases identical to TRBD1. The trim removed 0 bases at V and 7 bases at J, leaving 7 bases unmatched. The CDR3 runs 16 residues. The germline gives CDR1 SGHRS, CDR2 YFSETQ. The CDR3 sequence is CASSLAGGQGINEQFF. The CDR3 region has the DNA TGCGCCAGCAGCTTGGCCGGGGGACAGGGGATTAATGAGCAGTTCTTC.

The CDR3 is CASRKRGGFQETQYF. The CDR3 DNA reads TGTGCCAGCAGAAAGCGGGGGGGCTTCCAAGAGACCCAGTACTTC. The chain recombines TRBV13 with TRBJ2-5, with 10 bases identical to TRBD2. Germline values: CDR1 PRHDT, CDR2 FYEKMQ (reference sequence). J was trimmed by 1 base and V by 6 bases; bases with no gene match: 5. The CDR3 has 15 residues.

V and J are TRBV14 and TRBJ2-5; no clear D gene. Germline assignment: CDR1 SGHDN and CDR2 FVKESK. The CDR3 is 15 residues long. Trimming took off 1 base at V and 5 bases at J, with 14 bases between the two ends. This CDR3 reads CASSQVRSGFETQYF. The CDR3 nucleotides read TGTGCCAGCAGCCAAGTAAGATCCGGTTTTGAGACCCAGTACTTC.

This clonotype was picked up a small number of times. The V call is TRBV6-5, the J call TRBJ1-6; D gene uncertain. The CDR3 covers 14 residues. Trimming removed 2 bases at V and 10 bases at J, with 12 bases between. Germline CDR1 and CDR2: MNHEY and SVGAGI. The CDR3 coding sequence is TGTGCCAGCAGTTACGGTATTTTGGGATCACCCCTCCACTTT. Amino acids: CASSYGILGSPLHF.

This chain joins TRBV5-4 and TRBJ2-1; D may be TRBD2 (7 bases). The ends were cut back, 3 bases at V and 9 bases at J, with 22 bases in the middle. There are 16 residues in the CDR3. Germline loops: CDR1 SGHNT, CDR2 YYREEE (reference sequence). The CDR3, as DNA: TGTGCCAGCAGCTCACCGCGGGCGGGGGCGGGCGGTGAGCAGTTCTTC. It is translated as CASSSPRAGAGGEQFF.

This clonotype was counted between two and nine times. The conserved final phenylalanine or tryptophan is absent from the CDR3, which likely points to a read error. The DNA is omitted, as the CDR3 cannot be located on it reliably, and the CDR3 follows TCRdb's listing. This chain uses TRBV4-1 with TRBJ1-1. Germline V gene sequence: CDR1 MGHRA, CDR2 YSYEKL. The CDR3 length equals 12 residues, ends included. This CDR3 is CASSQDDHPALS.

This clonotype was detected a few times. V usage is TRBV29-1 and J usage is TRBJ2-5; 10 bases align to TRBD2. J gave up 5 bases and V 3 bases, and 3 bases lay outside the gene matches. The CDR3 consists of 13 residues. Germline CDR1 SQVTM, CDR2 ANQGSEA. DNA of the CDR3: TGCAGCGTTGAGCTAGCGGGGGAGGAGACCCAGTACTTC. This gives the protein CSVELAGEETQYF.

This clonotype was detected only a few times. The CDR3 reads CASSQTGGGGETQYF. The CDR3 region has the DNA TGTGCCAGCAGCCAGACAGGGGGCGGGGGAGAGACCCAGTACTTC. The genes are TRBV12-3 or TRBV12-4 and TRBJ2-5; TRBD1 matches at 10 bases. The CDR3 consists of 15 residues. V was pared by 6 bases and J by 4 bases, with 8 bases of the junction left unmatched.

This clonotype was seen only a few times. The chain recombines TRBV28 with TRBJ1-1, with D maybe TRBD1 (6 bases). The CDR3 is made up of 12 amino acids. The germline V gene has CDR1 MDHEN and CDR2 SYDVKM. V gave up 1 base and J gave up 8 bases, with 8 bases separating them. The CDR3, as DNA: TGTGCCAGCAGTTTATCGCAGGGGGAAGCTTTCTTT. This codes for CASSLSQGEAFF.

This clonotype was detected only a few times. This chain joins TRBV6-2 or TRBV6-3 and TRBJ2-2; D gene unclear. Germline CDR1 and CDR2: MNHEY and SVGEGT. Deletions cut 2 bases from V and 2 bases from J, with 6 bases between. This CDR3 spans 14 amino acids. The CDR3 bases are TGTGCCAGCAGTTACGGGGTAAACACCGGGGAGCTGTTTTTT. The encoded protein is CASSYGVNTGELFF.

About this clonotype itself: The junction departs from germline at one end; a sequencing error may be responsible. The chain combines TRBV5-1 with TRBJ2-2, with 8 positions matching TRBD2. The CDR3 is 13 residues long. Germline V gene lookup returns CDR1 SGHRS and CDR2 YFSETQ. This CDR3 reads CASSSSSGGELYF. As DNA, the CDR3 is TGCGCCAGCAGCTCCTCCTCGGGGGGGGAGCTGTATTTT.

This chain links TRBV6-5 with TRBJ1-1, with 7 positions matching TRBD1. The CDR3 contains 13 residues. Germline CDR1 reads MNHEY; CDR2 reads SVGAGI. V dropped 2 bases and J dropped 7; count of bases not matched to a gene: 4. CDR3: CASSYRRDSEAFF. In nucleotides, the CDR3 is TGTGCCAGCAGTTACCGCCGGGACAGTGAAGCTTTCTTT.

In its sample, this clonotype was seen a few times. The genes are TRBV18 and TRBJ1-5, with D tentatively TRBD1 (5 bases). Germline V lookup: CDR1 KGHSH, CDR2 LQKENI. The CDR3 covers 13 residues. V shed 4 bases and J shed 9 bases, with 13 bases lying between them. The CDR3 region is CASSRGTDLPQHF. The CDR3 bases are TGTGCCAGCTCACGCGGGACGGACCTGCCCCAGCATTTT. The complete variable domain, with remaining parts taken from reference TRBV18 and TRBJ1-5, reads NAGVMQNPRHLVRRRGQEARLRCSPMKGHSHVYWYRQLPEEGLKFMVYLQKENIIDESGMPKERFSAEFPKEGPSILRIQQVVRGDSAAYFCASSRGTDLPQHFGDGTRLSIL.